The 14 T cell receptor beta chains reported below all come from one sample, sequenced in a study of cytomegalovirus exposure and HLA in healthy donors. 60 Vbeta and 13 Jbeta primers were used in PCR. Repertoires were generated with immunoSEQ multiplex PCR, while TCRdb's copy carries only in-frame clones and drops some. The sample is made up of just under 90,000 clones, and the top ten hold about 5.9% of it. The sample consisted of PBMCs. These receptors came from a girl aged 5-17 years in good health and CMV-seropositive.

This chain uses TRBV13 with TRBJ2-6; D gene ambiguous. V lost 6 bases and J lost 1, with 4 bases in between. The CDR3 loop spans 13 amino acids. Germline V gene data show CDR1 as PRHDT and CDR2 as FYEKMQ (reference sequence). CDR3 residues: CASSLSGANVLTF. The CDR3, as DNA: TGTGCCAGCAGTCTATCTGGGGCCAACGTCCTGACTTTC. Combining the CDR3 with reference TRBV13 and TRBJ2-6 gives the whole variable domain AAGVIQSPRHLIKEKRETATLKCYPIPRHDTVYWYQQGPGQDPQFLISFYEKMQSDKGSIPDRFSAQQFSDYHSELNMSSLELGDSALYFCASSLSGANVLTFGAGSRLTVL.

The CDR3 protein is CASSLILGRGSTDTQYF. DNA of the CDR3: TGTGCCAGCAGCTTAATTCTCGGGCGGGGGAGCACAGATACGCAGTATTTT. The chain joins TRBV7-9 to TRBJ2-3; TRBD2 agrees at 7 bases. The germline CDR1 and CDR2 sequences are SEHNR and FQNEAQ (reference sequence). With 2 bases clipped from V and 0 bases from J, the junction kept 8 bases outside the gene matches. CDR3 length: 17 residues.

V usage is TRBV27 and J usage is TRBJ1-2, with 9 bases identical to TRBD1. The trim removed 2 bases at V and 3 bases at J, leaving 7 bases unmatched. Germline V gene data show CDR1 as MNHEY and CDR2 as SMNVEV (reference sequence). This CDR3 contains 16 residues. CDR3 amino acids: CASSLSPGQGHYGYTF. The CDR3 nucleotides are TGTGCCAGCAGTTTAAGCCCGGGACAGGGACACTATGGCTACACCTTC.

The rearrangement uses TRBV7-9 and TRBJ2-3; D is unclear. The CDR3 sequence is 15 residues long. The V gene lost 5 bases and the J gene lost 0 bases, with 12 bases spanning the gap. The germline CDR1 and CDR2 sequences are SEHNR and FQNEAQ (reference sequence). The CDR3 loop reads CASSLAGESTDTQYF. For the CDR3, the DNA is TGTGCCAGCAGCCTCGCCGGAGAAAGCACAGATACGCAGTATTTT.

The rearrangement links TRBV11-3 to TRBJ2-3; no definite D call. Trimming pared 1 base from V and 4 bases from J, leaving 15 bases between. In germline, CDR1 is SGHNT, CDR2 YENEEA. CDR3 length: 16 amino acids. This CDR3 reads CASSLGATLGADTQYF. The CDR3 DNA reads TGTGCCAGCAGCTTAGGGGCGACCTTAGGCGCAGATACGCAGTATTTT.

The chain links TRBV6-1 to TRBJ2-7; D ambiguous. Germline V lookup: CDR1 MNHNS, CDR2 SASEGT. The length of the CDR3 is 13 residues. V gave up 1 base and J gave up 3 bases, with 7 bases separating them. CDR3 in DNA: TGTGCCAGCAGTGAAGGGATTAACTACGAGCAGTACGTC. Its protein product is CASSEGINYEQYV.

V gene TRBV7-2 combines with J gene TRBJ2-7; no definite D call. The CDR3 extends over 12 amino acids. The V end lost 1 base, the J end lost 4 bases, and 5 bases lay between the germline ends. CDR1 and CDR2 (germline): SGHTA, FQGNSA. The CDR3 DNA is TGTGCCAGCAGCTTAGGCGATTACGAGCAGTACTTC. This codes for CASSLGDYEQYF.

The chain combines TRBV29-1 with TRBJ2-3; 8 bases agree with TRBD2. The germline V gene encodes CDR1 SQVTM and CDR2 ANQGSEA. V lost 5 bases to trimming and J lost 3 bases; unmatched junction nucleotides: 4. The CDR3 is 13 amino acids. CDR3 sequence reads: CSVRGGLTDTQYF. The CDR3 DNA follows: TGCAGCGTTCGGGGGGGCCTGACAGATACGCAGTATTTT.

CDR3: CASSLPPEGTDTQYF. CDR3 sequence (DNA): TGCGCCAGCAGCCTGCCCCCGGAGGGCACAGATACGCAGTATTTT. This chain uses TRBV4-1 with TRBJ2-3; weak D call: TRBD2 (5 bases). V was cut by 4 bases and J by 1 base, with 12 bases left in between. The CDR3 is made up of 15 amino acids. Germline V gene lookup returns CDR1 MGHRA and CDR2 YSYEKL.

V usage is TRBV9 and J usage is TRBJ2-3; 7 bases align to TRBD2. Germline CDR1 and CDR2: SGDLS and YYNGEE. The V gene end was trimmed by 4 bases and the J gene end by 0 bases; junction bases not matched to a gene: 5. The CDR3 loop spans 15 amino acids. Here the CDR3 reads CASSPTSLSTDTQYF. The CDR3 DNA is TGTGCCAGCAGCCCGACTAGCCTGAGCACAGATACGCAGTATTTT.

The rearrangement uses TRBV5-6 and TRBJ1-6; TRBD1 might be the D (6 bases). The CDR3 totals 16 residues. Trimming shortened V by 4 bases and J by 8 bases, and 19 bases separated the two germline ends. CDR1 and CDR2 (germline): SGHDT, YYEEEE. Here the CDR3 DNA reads TGTGCCAGCAGCCGGACAGTTCGGCTATTGGATTCACCCCTCCACTTT. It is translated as CASSRTVRLLDSPLHF.

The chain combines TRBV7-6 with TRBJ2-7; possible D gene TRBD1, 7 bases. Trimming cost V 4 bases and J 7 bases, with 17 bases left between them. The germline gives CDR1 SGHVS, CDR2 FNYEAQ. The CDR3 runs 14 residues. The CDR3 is CASSWEEGAREQYF. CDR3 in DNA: TGTGCCAGCAGCTGGGAGGAGGGGGCGAGGGAGCAGTACTTC.

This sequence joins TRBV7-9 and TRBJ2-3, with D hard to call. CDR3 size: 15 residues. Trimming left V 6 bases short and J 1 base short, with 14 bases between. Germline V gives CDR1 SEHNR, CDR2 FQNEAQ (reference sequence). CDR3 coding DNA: TGTGCCAGCAGTTCAGACATCACTGGCACAGATACGCAGTATTTT. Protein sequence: CASSSDITGTDTQYF.

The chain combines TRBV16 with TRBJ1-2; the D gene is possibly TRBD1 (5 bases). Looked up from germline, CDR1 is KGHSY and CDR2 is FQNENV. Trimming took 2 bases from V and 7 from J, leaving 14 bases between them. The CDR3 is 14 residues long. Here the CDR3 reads CASSQTRDPSGYTF. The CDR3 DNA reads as TGTGCCAGCAGCCAAACCAGGGATCCCTCTGGCTACACCTTC.